Listed below are T cell receptor beta chains from one sample, sequenced in a study of T cells expressing NK-cell markers. TCRdb re-called the 5' RACE reads, yielding one record per CDR3 amino acid sequence without DNA. The sample has 500,000 to 600,000 distinct CDR3 sequences. Sequencing was performed on blood T cells: a sorted CD56 or NKG2C T cell subset, CD4+ or CD8+ T cells, or bulk PBMC T cells (not recorded which). All receptors come from a young man in good health. CDR3s include the opening cysteine and the closing phenylalanine or tryptophan.

j_call: TRBJ2-2; v_call: TRBV7-9; cdr3_aa: CASSQGWREADTGELFF
j_call: TRBJ2-2; v_call: TRBV10-3; cdr3_aa: CAIRPMNTGELFF
j_call: TRBJ1-1; v_call: TRBV12-5; cdr3_aa: CASGWGAEAFF
j_call: TRBJ2-5; v_call: TRBV29-1; cdr3_aa: CSVETRGKETQYF
j_call: TRBJ1-3; v_call: TRBV12-3/TRBV12-4; cdr3_aa: CASSPPGILISGNTIYF
j_call: TRBJ2-2; v_call: TRBV20-1; cdr3_aa: CSARGGSGGELFF
j_call: TRBJ2-5; v_call: TRBV5-5; cdr3_aa: CASQPPGAGETQYF
j_call: TRBJ2-7; v_call: TRBV6-5; cdr3_aa: CASSSLQGGREQYF
j_call: TRBJ1-1; v_call: TRBV5-4; cdr3_aa: CASSSGNTEKGFF
j_call: TRBJ2-1; v_call: TRBV9; cdr3_aa: CASSEGLAGKNEQFF
j_call: TRBJ2-3; v_call: TRBV24-1; cdr3_aa: CATSDYRAADTQYF
j_call: TRBJ1-4; v_call: TRBV5-5; cdr3_aa: CASSFLSGDVVF